This T cell receptor beta chain was sequenced in a study of blood T cells in healthy people across ages. Study-wide points: No conclusive comparison of naive versus antigen-experienced cells was possible with unsorted PBMCs. Age brought a roughly linear fall in TCR beta diversity measured per million T cells.

This clonotype was detected ten times or more. Its antigen remains unidentified. Combining a sample-barcoded 5' primer with a J-beta primer mix, a second PCR ran for about 6 to 12 cycles. Each cDNA molecule carried a tag from a template-switch adaptor that contained 12 random nucleotides. TCRdb reprocessed the 5' RACE reads via MiXCR and lists one record per CDR3 protein. The sample carries 700,000 or so distinct CDR3 sequences, about 20% recorded once. V shed 8 bases and J shed 5 bases, with 12 bases lying between them. The CDR3 sequence is 13 residues long. Peripheral blood was drawn, ten milliliters per donor.

The material sequenced was blood. The chain joins TRBV12-3 or TRBV12-4 to TRBJ1-4; D might be TRBD1 (6 bases). The sequence came from a man aged 65 to 79 in good health. Here the CDR3 reads CASGGTRNEKLFF. The CDR3 DNA reads as TGTGCCAGCGGCGGGACACGGAATGAAAAACTGTTTTTT.